This T cell receptor beta chain was captured by sequencing in a study of cytomegalovirus exposure and HLA in healthy donors. It was with 60 Vbeta and 13 Jbeta primers that the PCR ran. In the original processing: It was a later analysis that counted roughly 80 million unique TCR beta chains, of which roughly 11 million were shared. Using immunoSEQ multiplex PCR, the repertoire was profiled, and TCRdb retains in-frame clones only, with some absent. Clonal size and the V and J genes are those of that table, whereas D and trimming came from the DNA. The sample lists approximately 130,000 clones; around 77% were seen once. This CDR3 has 15 amino acids. Germline CDR1 MDHEN, CDR2 SYDVKM. Between the trimmed V and J ends, which lost 5 bases and 0 bases, there was a span of 13 bases.

The rearrangement links TRBV28 to TRBJ1-1; D is perhaps TRBD1 (6 bases). The TCR was taken from a man aged 50-60 years in good health and CMV-seronegative. Sequencing was performed on PBMCs. The CDR3 here is CASSPGQNMNTEAFF. The CDR3 DNA is TGTGCCAGCAGTCCCGGACAGAACATGAACACTGAAGCTTTCTTT.